This T cell receptor beta chain was observed in a study of beta chain features in type 1 diabetes. Study-level results: Sequencing from cDNA could over-represent high-TCR-expressing cells. In type 1 diabetes patients, VDJ junctions had fewer insertions; deletions at these junctions were more frequent.

A CD45RO/CCR7/CD25/CD127/CD95/CD27 panel sorted naive, central memory, regulatory and stem cell-like memory CD4+ cells. This CDR3 has 13 residues. The germline V gene has CDR1 SGHNT and CDR2 YYREEE (reference sequence). Trimming pared 5 bases from V and 4 bases from J, leaving 13 bases between. This clone was recorded at least ten times. What it binds is unknown. Isolated RNA was reverse transcribed in full, so expressed TCRB transcripts were sequenced. The method was immunoSEQ multiplex PCR; TCRdb's version includes in-frame clones alone and lacks a portion of them. The sample holds 150,000 to 190,000 clones, approximately 8.1% seen once.

Sequencing input: central memory CD4+ T cells from blood. The V and J genes are TRBV5-4 and TRBJ2-7; D is ambiguous. This receptor was identified in a man aged 18 to 29 in good health. The CDR3 reads CASSPRRSYEQYF. CDR3 bases: TGTGCCAGCAGTCCCCGGAGATCTTACGAGCAGTACTTC.